This T cell receptor (beta chain) is from a study of T cell responses to AZD1222 COVID-19 vaccine. Study findings and constraints: Only a handful of AZD1222 recipients tested seropositive at baseline. A mostly white British donor set with more females was recruited, and clonal diversity was possibly underestimated.

Trimming removed 3 bases from V and 3 bases from J, with 12 bases in between. Germline loops: CDR1 SGHRS, CDR2 YFSETQ. The CDR3 is 15 residues long. Timing groups of about 4 and about 12 weeks for second doses were pooled. In the case of this clone: Its antigen is unidentified.

Here immunoSEQ multiplex PCR was the method, and the copy in TCRdb shows in-frame clones only, minus some. The sample has roughly 85,000 clones, 90% seen once; the top ten hold 3% to 3.5%. The source is an adult who received the AZD1222 COVID-19 vaccine. The source material was peripheral blood, sampled 28 days after the second AZD1222 dose. V gene TRBV5-1 combines with J gene TRBJ2-2, with TRBD2 as a possible D gene (5 bases). This CDR3 is CASSSTGIDTGELFF. CDR3 coding DNA: TGCGCCAGCAGCTCGACCGGGATAGACACCGGGGAGCTGTTTTTT.